This T cell receptor beta chain was identified in a study of shared clonotypes between healthy human individuals. This clone was seen a few times. The antigen is not known. Other DNA sequences in the sample encode the same CDR3. CDR3 length: 13 amino acids. Germline values: CDR1 MNHEY, CDR2 SMNVEV (reference sequence). V lost 5 bases, J lost 0 bases, and 8 bases lay in between. Findings and limits, study-wide: Non-shared clonotypes displayed generation probabilities falling below those of clonotypes present in all four donors. Rarefaction exposed incomplete sorted-subset sequencing despite large depth.

The assay was immunoSEQ multiplex PCR, and TCRdb's table has in-frame clones only and misses some. The sample holds about 730,000 clones, over 60% seen once. The chain is built from TRBV27 and TRBJ2-7; D not resolved. This receptor was taken from a woman younger than 45 in good health. The material sequenced was memory CD4+ T cells sorted from blood. The subset denotes: CD45RA-negative fraction. The DNA for the CDR3 is TGTGCCAGCAGTCCCCTGGACTCCTACGAGCAGTACTTC. It translates to CASSPLDSYEQYF.